This T cell receptor beta chain was recorded in a study of post-analysis software for immune sequencing data. About the research overall: Progressive-relapsing, secondary progressive and relapsing-remitting multiple sclerosis were among the disease courses included.

V lost 2 bases, J lost 0 bases, and 11 bases lay in between. This CDR3 is built from 15 residues. Germline V lookup: CDR1 LNHNV, CDR2 YYDKDF (reference sequence). Findings and limits, study-wide: Samples prepared in the same batch strongly co-clustered by F measure. Controls had significantly higher normalized Chao1 diversity than multiple sclerosis patients. Patients carried four or five TRBV segments more frequently than controls did, and TRBV5-6, TRBV5-1 and TRBV20-1 were among them.

Comment on this clonotype: The antigen is unknown.

TCR beta cDNA libraries had unique molecular identifiers. From around 1 to 9.1 million T cells, 550,000 or so cDNA molecules were obtained. TCRdb reanalysed the PCR reads using MiXCR and keeps one entry per CDR3 protein. The sample carries hundreds of thousands of distinct CDR3 sequences, approximately 59% recorded once. The sequence was obtained from a girl aged 2 to 9 with multiple sclerosis. V and J are TRBV15 and TRBJ2-7, with D perhaps TRBD1 or TRBD2 (5 bases each). Sequencing was done on a sample of blood. CDR3 sequence reads: CATSRPGTVSYEQYF. CDR3 in DNA: TGTGCCACCAGCAGACCCGGGACGGTCTCCTACGAGCAGTACTTC.